A selection of T cell receptor beta chains follows, all from one sample in a study of T cells in Graves' hyperthyroidism and ophthalmopathy. TCRdb fed the multiplex PCR reads into MiXCR, producing one record per CDR3 protein. The sample carries about 360,000 distinct CDR3 sequences, 20% to 30% recorded once. The sequenced sample consisted of blood. The receptors come from a man aged 50-60 years with Graves' hyperthyroidism. The CDR3 runs from the conserved cysteine through the conserved F or W. A D gene is named only where the DNA matches it firmly. Size is omitted from some rows. Given values are once, few, many or a class for expanded clones.

CDR3 protein	CDR3 DNA	clone size	J gene	D gene	CDR3 length	V gene
CASRAHKTEAFF	TGTGCCAGCAGAGCCCACAAGACTGAAGCTTTCTTT	few	TRBJ1-1	NA	12	TRBV2
CASSMGRVSYEQYF	TGTGCCAGCTCAATGGGTCGGGTCTCCTACGAGCAGTACTTC	NA	TRBJ2-7	NA	14	TRBV18
CASSSGTNTGELFF	TGTGCCAGCAGTAGCGGGACGAACACCGGGGAGCTGTTTTTT	many	TRBJ2-2	TRBD2	14	TRBV7-9
CASSLRGPSSGNTIYF	TGTGCCAGCTCACTACGCGGACCGAGCTCTGGAAACACCATATATTTT	many	TRBJ1-3	NA	16	TRBV18
CASSFGTSGKKTDTQYF	TGTGCCAGCAGTTTTGGGACTAGCGGGAAGAAAACAGATACGCAGTATTTT	many	TRBJ2-3	TRBD2	17	TRBV12-3/TRBV12-4
CASSRQGTSYEQYF	TGTGCCAGCAGTCGACAGGGCACTTCCTACGAGCAGTACTTC	few	TRBJ2-7	TRBD1	14	TRBV6-1
CASRRGVQGVTETQYF	TGTGCCAGCAGACGGGGGGTACAGGGGGTAACAGAGACCCAGTACTTC	NA	TRBJ2-5	NA	16	TRBV6-1
CASSLETNGRAETQYF	TGCGCCAGCAGCTTGGAGACTAACGGGAGGGCCGAGACCCAGTACTTC	NA	TRBJ2-5	TRBD2	16	TRBV5-1
CASTQWADNEQFF	TGTGCCAGCACCCAATGGGCGGACAATGAGCAGTTCTTC	few	TRBJ2-1	NA	13	TRBV12-3/TRBV12-4
CASRSGTESSYEQYF	TGTGCCAGCAGATCCGGGACTGAGAGCTCCTACGAGCAGTACTTC	few	TRBJ2-7	NA	15	TRBV12-3/TRBV12-4
CSARDNWSFEQFF	TGCAGTGCTAGAGATAACTGGTCATTTGAGCAGTTCTTC	NA	TRBJ2-1	NA	13	TRBV20-1
CASSYRGASSNQPQHF	TGTGCCAGCAGTTACAGGGGGGCCTCTAGCAATCAGCCCCAGCATTTT	NA	TRBJ1-5	NA	16	TRBV6-2/TRBV6-3
CASSRPGTSSTETQYF	TGTGCCAGCAGTCGTCCCGGGACTAGCTCCACGGAGACCCAGTACTTC	NA	TRBJ2-5	TRBD2	16	TRBV6-1
CASSPRTSGYNEQFF	TGTGCCAGCAGCCCCCGGACTAGCGGCTACAATGAGCAGTTCTTC	many	TRBJ2-1	TRBD2	15	TRBV13
CASSLRSPVDNEQFF	TGCGCCAGCAGCTTGAGGTCCCCGGTTGACAATGAGCAGTTCTTC	once	TRBJ2-1	NA	15	TRBV5-1
CSAKMRVTYEQYF	TGCAGTGCAAAGATGCGGGTAACCTACGAGCAGTACTTC	few	TRBJ2-7	NA	13	TRBV20-1
CASSRTSGSTGELFF	TGTGCCAGCAGCCGCACTAGCGGGAGTACCGGGGAGCTGTTTTTT	many	TRBJ2-2	TRBD2	15	TRBV7-2
CATSDGVNGYTF	TGTGCCACCAGTGACGGTGTTAATGGCTACACCTTC	few	TRBJ1-2	NA	12	TRBV24-1
CASSSRLAGGVSNQPQHF	TGTGCCAGCAGTTCCCGGCTAGCGGGAGGAGTAAGCAATCAGCCCCAGCATTTT	NA	TRBJ1-5	NA	18	TRBV27
CAITRDRQETQYF	TGTGCCATCACCCGGGACAGACAAGAGACCCAGTACTTC	few	TRBJ2-5	TRBD1	13	TRBV10-3
CASRRTGQLREAFF	TGTGCCAGCAGGCGTACAGGGCAGTTGCGAGAAGCTTTCTTT	many	TRBJ1-1	NA	14	TRBV28
CASSSGEAGTEAFF	TGTGCCAGCAGTTCAGGGGAGGCAGGCACTGAAGCTTTCTTT	many	TRBJ1-1	NA	14	TRBV12-3/TRBV12-4
CASSRGGQGTDTQYF	TGTGCCAGTAGTAGGGGGGGACAGGGAACAGATACGCAGTATTTT	NA	TRBJ2-3	TRBD1	15	TRBV19
CASSGRAGYEQYF	TGTGCCAGCAGCGGGAGGGCCGGCTACGAGCAGTACTTC	NA	TRBJ2-7	TRBD2	13	TRBV7-3
CSPIRDTEAFF	TGCAGTCCGATCAGAGACACTGAAGCTTTCTTT	NA	TRBJ1-1	NA	11	TRBV20-1
CASSGGDFSNQPQHF	TGTGCCAGCAGTGGGGGAGATTTTAGCAATCAGCCCCAGCATTTT	few	TRBJ1-5	NA	15	TRBV2
CASSYVPGEGGELFF	TGTGCCAGCAGTTACGTTCCTGGGGAGGGAGGGGAGCTGTTTTTT	few	TRBJ2-2	TRBD2	15	TRBV6-5
CASRGTFQPQHF	TGTGCCAGCCGTGGGACATTTCAGCCCCAGCATTTT	NA	TRBJ1-5	NA	12	TRBV28
CASSGQLHGSTDTQYF	TGTGCCAGCTCGGGACAGCTTCACGGCAGCACAGATACGCAGTATTTT	NA	TRBJ2-3	TRBD1	16	TRBV18
CASSGDDTDTQYF	TGTGCCAGCAGCGGGGACGACACAGATACGCAGTATTTT	NA	TRBJ2-3	NA	13	TRBV9
CASSETRFYEQYF	TGTGCCAGCAGTGAGACACGATTCTACGAGCAGTACTTC	NA	TRBJ2-7	NA	13	TRBV7-2
CSAGSHSGRAHELYF	TGCAGTGCTGGATCACATAGCGGGAGGGCCCACGAGCTGTACTTC	NA	TRBJ2-7	TRBD2	15	TRBV20-1
CASSYGQGASYEQYF	TGTGCCAGCAGCTACGGACAGGGGGCGTCCTACGAGCAGTACTTC	NA	TRBJ2-7	TRBD1	15	TRBV7-2
CASSQDVAGGVEAFF	TGTGCCAGCAGCCAAGACGTGGCTGGGGGGGTTGAAGCTTTCTTT	NA	TRBJ1-1	NA	15	TRBV4-2
CSAPGTVNGYTF	TGCAGTGCTCCGGGGACGGTTAATGGCTACACCTTC	NA	TRBJ1-2	NA	12	TRBV20-1
CASSLGAGTSGANVLTF	TGTGCCAGCAGCTTAGGAGCGGGGACCTCTGGGGCCAACGTCCTGACTTTC	NA	TRBJ2-6	TRBD2	17	TRBV7-9
CASSTWNRGNTIYF	TGTGCCAGCAGTACCTGGAACCGGGGAAACACCATATATTTT	few	TRBJ1-3	NA	14	TRBV6-1
CASSYSTEYGYTF	TGTGCCAGCAGTTACTCCACGGAATATGGCTACACCTTC	NA	TRBJ1-2	NA	13	TRBV6-5
CASSRGQGTGNTIYF	TGTGCCAGCTCACGCGGACAGGGCACTGGAAACACCATATATTTT	few	TRBJ1-3	TRBD1	15	TRBV18
CASSPDRFTEAFF	TGTGCCAGTAGTCCGGACAGGTTCACTGAAGCTTTCTTT	NA	TRBJ1-1	TRBD1	13	TRBV19
CSALIEHPRRDTEAFF	TGCAGTGCTCTGATCGAGCACCCTCGGCGGGACACTGAAGCTTTCTTT	NA	TRBJ1-1	NA	16	TRBV20-1
CASSSGVQETQYF	TGTGCCAGCAGCTCGGGGGTCCAAGAGACCCAGTACTTC	few	TRBJ2-5	NA	13	TRBV6-1